This TCR beta chain stems from a study of T cells in Graves' hyperthyroidism and ophthalmopathy (dated by TCRdb to between 2018 and 2021). Notes on the research overall: Peripheral blood was sampled at the time of initial diagnosis, prior to any treatment. TCR V-J signatures able to tell the groups apart were searched for in a discovery cohort of 100 patients, of whom 43 had Graves' ophthalmopathy and roughly 59 had stable Graves' hyperthyroidism. An independent validation cohort of about 19 hyperthyroidism patients and approximately 17 patients who later progressed to ophthalmopathy tested prospective prediction of ophthalmopathy. The 100 or so discovery patients were randomly split 7:3 into training and test sets. In addition, the study compared T-cell repertoires in thyroid tissue and in blood from five to seven Graves' hyperthyroidism patients. Once sampling was done, hyperthyroidism patients were given methimazole at a starting dose of 30 mg daily, whereas ophthalmopathy patients were given high-dose intravenous methylprednisolone. The paper describes TCR Vbeta CDR3 sequencing of fewer than 150 peripheral blood samples, made up of 43 ophthalmopathy patients, 70 to 75 hyperthyroidism patients and roughly 17 progressor patients. Beyond this particular receptor, the publication reports: Sample size was not statistically predetermined, and investigators were not blinded to group allocation. A 13 V-J signature model separated ophthalmopathy from stable hyperthyroidism, with 87.88% sensitivity and roughly 81% specificity in cross-validation and 80%/75% in testing. Most expanded thyroid clonotypes (frequency above 0.001) were also detected in blood, suggesting blood repertoires may reflect thyroid immune responses. In validation, progression to ophthalmopathy was predicted by the model with roughly 71% sensitivity and approximately 78% specificity, a median of roughly 6.4 months before onset.

The TCR beta CDR3 regions were amplified from RNA transcripts. The TCR CDR3 was subjected to a first round of RT-PCR using the HTBI primer set and the Qiagen OneStep RT-PCR kit. The libraries were constructed in a second round of multiplex PCR and then size-selected and purified. Libraries were sequenced paired-end with 100 bp reads on an Illumina HiSeq2000. Per the source publication's procedure: SOAPnuke was used to process the raw data, removing reads that contained adapters or uncalled bases, had a mean Phred below 15, or lacked an exact match to the constant primer or identifier. High-quality paired reads were merged with COPE v1.2.5, and unique nucleotide sequences were defined as clonotypes. Clonotypes were aligned to IMGT TRBV, TRBD and TRBJ reference segments using MiTCR v1.1. Analysis was restricted to V-J combinations with a frequency above 0.0001, which covered over 98% of repertoires. A TCS score was defined as the ratio between F50 (clonal expansion) and ExV (chaos), using BLOSUM62-based TCRdist between CDR3 peptides within each V-J. Welch's t-statistics and random forest reduced just over 500 V-J features to 13, which were used in a naive Bayes classifier (R e1071). The similarity between thyroid and blood repertoires was quantified using the Morisita-Horn index. TCRdb reworked the public reads: Q25 trimming with fastp, MiXCR clone assembly, productive beta chains retained. Rows with one shared CDR3 protein collapse into an entry with the most common genes and DNA. The V and J calls come from TCRdb's annotation, not from the publication. The sample table holds hundreds of thousands of distinct CDR3 sequences, of which about 15% were seen once. The ten top clones hold roughly 4.3% of the sample.

In the germline V gene, CDR1 corresponds to MDHEN and CDR2 to SYDVKM. The CDR3 spans 16 residues, from the cysteine through the phenylalanine. The only DNA kept is the CDR3, 48 bases in frame from the first base. V is clipped by 8 bases and J by 2 bases, and the sequence between their germline boundaries is 18 bases long. Moderately to severely active disease, a Clinical Activity Score of at least 3, a NOSPECS grade of at least 4, and a duration under 3 months were present in ophthalmopathy patients. Patients with uncontrolled infections, other autoimmune diseases, pregnancy or lactation were excluded. Diagnoses were based on clinical symptoms, serum thyroxine and TRAb, thyroid ultrasound and orbital computed tomography. PBMCs were isolated from more than 9 ml of fresh peripheral blood by Ficoll-Paque density gradient centrifugation. Total RNA was extracted with Trizol reagent, and quality was checked on an Agilent 2100 Bioanalyzer.

This clonotype has a handful of counts. The antigen it binds to is not known. Per-base qualities were not stored, and no clone one base away is much larger. This TCR came from a middle-aged woman with Graves' ophthalmopathy. This sequence uses TRBV28 and TRBJ2-2, and the D gene may be TRBD2, 7 bases matching. The sample taken for sequencing was blood. The nucleotides are TGTGCCAGCCGCCGAGGGGAGGGGGGCAACACCGGGGAGCTGTTTTTT. Its protein product is CASRRGEGGNTGELFF.